This T cell receptor (beta chain) was captured in a study of cytomegalovirus exposure and HLA in healthy donors. Findings and caveats of the study: Among immune exposure information, only CMV serostatus was available. Fewer than 20,000 TCR beta sequences were associated with HLA alleles at 0.05 false discovery rate in a later analysis. Later, an analysis found that common viral pathogens appeared to be linked with several of the most significant clusters.

Amplification used 60 Vbeta primers and 13 Jbeta primers. Repertoires were generated with immunoSEQ multiplex PCR, while TCRdb's copy carries only in-frame clones and drops some. The repertoire holds 120,000 or so clones, with around three quarters as singletons. Concerning this clone itself: Its antigen is still unknown.

The CDR3 length is 14 residues. Trimming took 3 bases from V and 8 from J, leaving 14 bases between them. Germline V gene data show CDR1 as MNHEY and CDR2 as SMNVEV (reference sequence). The sequence came from a man younger than 30 in good health and CMV-seropositive. Sequenced sample: PBMCs. The V call is TRBV27, the J call TRBJ2-1, with D possibly matching TRBD2 (6 bases). Here the CDR3 reads CASSFGGINDEQFF. The DNA of the CDR3 is TGTGCCAGCAGTTTCGGCGGGATAAACGATGAGCAGTTCTTC.